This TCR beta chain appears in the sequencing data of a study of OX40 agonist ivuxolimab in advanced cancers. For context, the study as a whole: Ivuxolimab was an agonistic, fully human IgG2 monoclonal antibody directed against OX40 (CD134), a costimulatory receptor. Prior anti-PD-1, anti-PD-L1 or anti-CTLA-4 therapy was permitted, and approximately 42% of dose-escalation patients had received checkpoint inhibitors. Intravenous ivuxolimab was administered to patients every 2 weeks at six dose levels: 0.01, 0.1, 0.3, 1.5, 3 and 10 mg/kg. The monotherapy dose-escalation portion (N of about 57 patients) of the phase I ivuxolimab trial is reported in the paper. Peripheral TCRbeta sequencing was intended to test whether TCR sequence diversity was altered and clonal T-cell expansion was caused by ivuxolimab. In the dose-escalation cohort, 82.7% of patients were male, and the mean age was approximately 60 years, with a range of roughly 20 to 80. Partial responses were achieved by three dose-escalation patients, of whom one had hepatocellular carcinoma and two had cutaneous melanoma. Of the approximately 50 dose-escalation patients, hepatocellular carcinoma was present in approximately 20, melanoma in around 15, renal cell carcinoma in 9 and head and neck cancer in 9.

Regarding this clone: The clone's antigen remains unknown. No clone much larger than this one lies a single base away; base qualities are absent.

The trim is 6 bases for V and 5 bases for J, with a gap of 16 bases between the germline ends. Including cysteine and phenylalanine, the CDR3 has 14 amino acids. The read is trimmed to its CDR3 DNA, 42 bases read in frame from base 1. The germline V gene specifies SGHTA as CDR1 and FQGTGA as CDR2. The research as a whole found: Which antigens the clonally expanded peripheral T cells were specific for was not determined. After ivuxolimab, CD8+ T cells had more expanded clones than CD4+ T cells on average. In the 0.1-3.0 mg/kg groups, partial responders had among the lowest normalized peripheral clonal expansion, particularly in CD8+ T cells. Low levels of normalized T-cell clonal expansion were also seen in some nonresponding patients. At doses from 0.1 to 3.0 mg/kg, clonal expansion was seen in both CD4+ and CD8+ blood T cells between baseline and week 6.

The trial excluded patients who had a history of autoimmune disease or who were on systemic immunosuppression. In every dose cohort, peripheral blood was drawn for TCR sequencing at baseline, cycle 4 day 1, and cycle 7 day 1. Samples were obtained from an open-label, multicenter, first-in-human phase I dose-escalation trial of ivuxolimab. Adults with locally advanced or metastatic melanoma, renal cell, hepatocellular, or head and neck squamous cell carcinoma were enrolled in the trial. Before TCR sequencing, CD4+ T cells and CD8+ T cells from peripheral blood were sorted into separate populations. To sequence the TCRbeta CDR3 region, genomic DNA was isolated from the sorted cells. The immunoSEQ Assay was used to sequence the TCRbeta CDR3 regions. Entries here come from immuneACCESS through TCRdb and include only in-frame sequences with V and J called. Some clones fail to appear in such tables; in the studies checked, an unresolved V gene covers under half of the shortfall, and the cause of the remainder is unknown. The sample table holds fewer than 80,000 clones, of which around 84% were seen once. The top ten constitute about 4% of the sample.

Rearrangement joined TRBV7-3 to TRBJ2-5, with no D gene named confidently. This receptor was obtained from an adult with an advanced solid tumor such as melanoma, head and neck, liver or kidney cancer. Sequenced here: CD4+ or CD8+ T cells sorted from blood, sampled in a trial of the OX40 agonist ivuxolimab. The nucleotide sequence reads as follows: TGTGCCAGCAGTCCTTCATCGAAGGTGGAGACCCAGTACTTC. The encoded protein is CASSPSSKVETQYF. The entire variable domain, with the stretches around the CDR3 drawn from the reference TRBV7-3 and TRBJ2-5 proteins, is GAGVSQTPSNKVTEKGKYVELRCDPISGHTALYWYRQSLGQGPEFLIYFQGTGAADDSGLPNDRFFAVRPEGSVSTLKIQRTERGDSAVYLCASSPSSKVETQYFGPGTRLLVL.